A selection of T cell receptor beta chains follows, all from one sample in a study of blood T cells in healthy people across ages. TCRdb analysed the 5' RACE reads with MiXCR anew, one entry per CDR3 protein. The sample consists of about 670,000 distinct CDR3 sequences, around 41% of them appearing once. Sequenced sample: blood. The receptors come from an elderly man in good health. The CDR3 runs from the conserved cysteine through the conserved F or W. D genes are given only for firm matches. Rows may omit the clone size; those that give it use once, few, many or a size class.

V	J	D	size	DNA	CDR3
TRBV6-5	TRBJ1-6	.	.	TGTGCCATCCATGAGGACGGACTCAGGGCCCTCCACTTT	CAIHEDGLRALHF
TRBV27	TRBJ2-6	.	.	TGTGCCAGCAGTCATCAGGGCCCTGGGGCCAACGTCCTGACTTTC	CASSHQGPGANVLTF
TRBV9	TRBJ2-7	.	.	TGTGCCAGCAGCGTAGCTCAGGCGGGAAACTACGAGCAGTACTTC	CASSVAQAGNYEQYF
TRBV7-9	TRBJ2-5	TRBD2	many	TGTGCCAGCAGCTCCGGGACTAGCGGGAGTACCCAAGAGACCCAGTACTTC	CASSSGTSGSTQETQYF
TRBV15	TRBJ1-4	.	.	TGTGCCACCAGCAGAGAAGGACTGCATAATGAAAAACTGTTTTTT	CATSREGLHNEKLFF
TRBV20-1	TRBJ1-6	.	.	TGCAGTGCTAGGTTTCGTAATTCACCCCTCCACTTT	CSARFRNSPLHF
TRBV20-1	TRBJ2-7	.	few	TGCAGTGCTTTGGCAGGGTATTCCTACGAGCAGTACTTC	CSALAGYSYEQYF
TRBV27	TRBJ2-7	TRBD1	.	TGTGCCAGCAGTTCGGGACAGGTACCCTACGAGCAGTACTTC	CASSSGQVPYEQYF
TRBV7-2	TRBJ2-4	TRBD1	few	TGTGCCAGCAGCGCAACGGGACAGGGTTCCTCCGGGCAGTACTTC	CASSATGQGSSGQYF
TRBV7-2	TRBJ2-3	TRBD2	once	TGTGCCAGCAGCCCAGGGTGGACTAGGAGCACAGATACGCAGTATTTT	CASSPGWTRSTDTQYF
TRBV10-3	TRBJ2-1	TRBD2	many	TGTGCCATCAGCGGTAGCGGGGGCGCTAACTCCTACAATGAGCAGTTCTTC	CAISGSGGANSYNEQFF
TRBV20-1	TRBJ2-5	TRBD2	many	TGCAGTGCTAGAGTCGGCGGGGGGGCGGAGACCCAGTACTTC	CSARVGGGAETQYF
TRBV20-1	TRBJ2-7	TRBD2	.	TGCAGTGCTAGAGATCCGGGACTAGCGGGAGTTAATGAGCAGTACTTC	CSARDPGLAGVNEQYF
TRBV12-3/TRBV12-4	TRBJ1-4	.	.	TGTGCCAGCAGTTTAGAATGCGGGGTTATTGAAAAACTGTTTTTT	CASSLECGVIEKLFF
TRBV2	TRBJ1-2	.	.	TGTGCCAGCAGGATGAGGAGGATCTATGGCTACACCTTC	CASRMRRIYGYTF
TRBV20-1	TRBJ2-7	TRBD2	.	TGCAGTGCTGGCCGACTAGCTAGCTCCTACGAGCAGTACTTC	CSAGRLASSYEQYF
TRBV7-2	TRBJ2-5	.	.	TGTGCCAGCAGTTTGGGGAGCCGGGAGACCCAGTACTTC	CASSLGSRETQYF